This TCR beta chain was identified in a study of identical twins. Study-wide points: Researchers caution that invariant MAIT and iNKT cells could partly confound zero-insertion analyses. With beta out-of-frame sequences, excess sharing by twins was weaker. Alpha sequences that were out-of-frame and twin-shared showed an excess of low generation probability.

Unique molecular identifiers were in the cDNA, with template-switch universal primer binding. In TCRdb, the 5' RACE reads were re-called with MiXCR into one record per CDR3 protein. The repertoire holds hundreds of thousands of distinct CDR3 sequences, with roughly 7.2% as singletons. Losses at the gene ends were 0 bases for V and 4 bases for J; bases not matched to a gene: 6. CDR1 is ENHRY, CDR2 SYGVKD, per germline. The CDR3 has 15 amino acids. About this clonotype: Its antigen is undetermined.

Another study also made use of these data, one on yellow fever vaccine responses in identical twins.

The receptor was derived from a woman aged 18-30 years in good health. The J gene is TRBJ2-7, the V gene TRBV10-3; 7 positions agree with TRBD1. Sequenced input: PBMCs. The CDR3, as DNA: TGTGCCATCAGTGAGTCTAAGGGGGCTCTTTACGAGCAGTACTTC. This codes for CAISESKGALYEQYF.